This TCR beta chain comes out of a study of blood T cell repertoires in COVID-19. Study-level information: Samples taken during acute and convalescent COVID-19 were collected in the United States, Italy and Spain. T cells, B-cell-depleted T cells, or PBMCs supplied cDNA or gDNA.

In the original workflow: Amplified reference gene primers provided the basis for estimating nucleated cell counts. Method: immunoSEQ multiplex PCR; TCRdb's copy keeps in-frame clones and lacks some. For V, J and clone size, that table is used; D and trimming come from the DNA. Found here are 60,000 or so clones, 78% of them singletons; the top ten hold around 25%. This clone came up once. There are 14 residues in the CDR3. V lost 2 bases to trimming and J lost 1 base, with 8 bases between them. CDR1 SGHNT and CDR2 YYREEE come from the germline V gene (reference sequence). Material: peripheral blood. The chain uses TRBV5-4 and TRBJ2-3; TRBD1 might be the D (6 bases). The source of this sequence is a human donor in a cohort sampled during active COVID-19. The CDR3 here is CASSFSGGTDTQYF. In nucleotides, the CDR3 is TGTGCCAGCAGCTTTTCAGGGGGCACAGATACGCAGTATTTT.